The rows below give T cell receptor beta chains drawn from one sample of a study of shared clonotypes between healthy human individuals. This table comes from immunoSEQ multiplex PCR, and its TCRdb copy is limited to in-frame clones, with some not included. The sample carries hundreds of thousands of clones, roughly 70% recorded once. Sequenced: memory CD4+ T cells sorted from blood. The receptor set was obtained from a woman aged 25-40 years in good health. Both conserved end residues are part of each CDR3. Each record gives: clone size, V gene, D gene, J gene, CDR3 protein, CDR3 DNA. D genes are given only for firm matches. Size tells how often a clone was seen (once, few, many) or the class of an expanded clone, and some rows leave it out.

abundance: .
v_gene: TRBV28
d_gene: TRBD1
j_gene: TRBJ1-1
CDR3aa: CASSFGTGGFGEAFF
CDR3nt: TGTGCCAGCAGTTTCGGGACAGGGGGCTTTGGTGAAGCTTTCTTT

abundance: .
v_gene: TRBV28
d_gene: .
j_gene: TRBJ2-5
CDR3aa: CASSFVALKTQYF
CDR3nt: TGTGCCAGCAGTTTTGTAGCGCTAAAGACCCAGTACTTC

abundance: .
v_gene: TRBV30
d_gene: .
j_gene: TRBJ1-2
CDR3aa: CAWSVYGTPLGGYTF
CDR3nt: TGTGCCTGGAGTGTATATGGGACACCTCTGGGGGGCTACACCTTC

abundance: .
v_gene: TRBV9
d_gene: .
j_gene: TRBJ2-1
CDR3aa: CASSVEGSEQFF
CDR3nt: TGTGCCAGCAGCGTAGAAGGCAGTGAGCAGTTCTTC

abundance: .
v_gene: TRBV7-2
d_gene: .
j_gene: TRBJ2-5
CDR3aa: CASSRGETQYF
CDR3nt: TGTGCCAGCAGCCGGGGAGAGACCCAGTACTTC

abundance: once
v_gene: TRBV11-2
d_gene: .
j_gene: TRBJ1-4
CDR3aa: CASSLVGGTNEKLFF
CDR3nt: TGTGCCAGCAGCTTAGTGGGGGGGACTAATGAAAAACTGTTTTTT

abundance: .
v_gene: TRBV7-2
d_gene: .
j_gene: TRBJ2-3
CDR3aa: CASSLSLADTQYF
CDR3nt: TGTGCCAGCAGCTTATCGCTAGCAGATACGCAGTATTTT

abundance: .
v_gene: TRBV4-2
d_gene: TRBD1
j_gene: TRBJ2-3
CDR3aa: CASSQEGRDRGYGDTQYF
CDR3nt: TGTGCCAGCAGCCAAGAAGGACGGGACAGGGGGTACGGAGATACGCAGTATTTT

abundance: once
v_gene: TRBV11-2
d_gene: .
j_gene: TRBJ2-1
CDR3aa: CASSLEWGSGSRFF
CDR3nt: .

abundance: few
v_gene: TRBV5-1
d_gene: .
j_gene: TRBJ2-3
CDR3aa: CASSFRDTDTQYF
CDR3nt: TGCGCCAGCAGCTTTCGAGACACAGATACGCAGTATTTT

abundance: many
v_gene: TRBV7-9
d_gene: .
j_gene: TRBJ2-7
CDR3aa: CASSLEGPSYEQYF
CDR3nt: TGTGCCAGCAGCTTAGAGGGGCCCTCCTACGAGCAGTACTTC

abundance: .
v_gene: TRBV27
d_gene: TRBD1
j_gene: TRBJ1-3
CDR3aa: CASSFGGTGSGNTIYF
CDR3nt: TGTGCCAGCAGTTTCGGAGGGACAGGCTCTGGAAACACCATATATTTT

abundance: .
v_gene: TRBV29-1
d_gene: .
j_gene: TRBJ2-5
CDR3aa: CSVGGGRETQYF
CDR3nt: TGCAGCGTCGGAGGGGGGAGAGAGACCCAGTACTTC

abundance: .
v_gene: TRBV11-2
d_gene: .
j_gene: TRBJ1-2
CDR3aa: CASSLGQGGDGYTF
CDR3nt: TGTGCCAGCAGCTTAGGTCAAGGGGGGGATGGCTACACCTTC

abundance: .
v_gene: TRBV5-1
d_gene: .
j_gene: TRBJ1-1
CDR3aa: CASSLDREAFF
CDR3nt: TGCGCCAGCAGCTTGGATAGAGAAGCTTTCTTT

abundance: .
v_gene: TRBV19
d_gene: .
j_gene: TRBJ2-1
CDR3aa: CATSSLGGTSSYNEQFF
CDR3nt: TGTGCCACCAGTTCTTTAGGGGGTACAAGCTCCTACAATGAGCAGTTCTTC

abundance: .
v_gene: TRBV5-1
d_gene: TRBD2
j_gene: TRBJ2-7
CDR3aa: CASSLDPTSGGLYEQYF
CDR3nt: TGCGCCAGCAGCTTGGACCCGACTAGCGGGGGACTCTACGAGCAGTACTTC

abundance: few
v_gene: TRBV28
d_gene: .
j_gene: TRBJ2-5
CDR3aa: CASSLRPGRRRETQYF
CDR3nt: TGTGCCAGCAGTTTACGGCCAGGGCGCCGGCGGGAGACCCAGTACTTC

abundance: .
v_gene: TRBV2
d_gene: .
j_gene: TRBJ1-5
CDR3aa: CASSETGGSLSNQPQHF
CDR3nt: TGTGCCAGCAGTGAAACTGGCGGTTCACTCAGCAATCAGCCCCAGCATTTT

abundance: medium-sized
v_gene: TRBV2
d_gene: .
j_gene: TRBJ1-1
CDR3aa: CASARGRTEAFF
CDR3nt: TGTGCCAGCGCCAGGGGAAGGACTGAAGCTTTCTTT

abundance: once
v_gene: TRBV28
d_gene: .
j_gene: TRBJ2-7
CDR3aa: CASSFPLTRDEQYF
CDR3nt: TGTGCCAGCAGTTTTCCCCTGACCAGGGACGAGCAGTACTTC

abundance: .
v_gene: TRBV4-1
d_gene: .
j_gene: TRBJ2-2
CDR3aa: CASSSLAGGANTGELFF
CDR3nt: TGCGCCAGCAGCTCCCTGGCGGGCGGGGCGAACACCGGGGAGCTGTTTTTT

abundance: few
v_gene: TRBV28
d_gene: TRBD1
j_gene: TRBJ2-5
CDR3aa: CASSQDRGRLETQYF
CDR3nt: TGTGCCAGCAGCCAGGACAGGGGGCGCCTAGAGACCCAGTACTTC

abundance: .
v_gene: TRBV5-1
d_gene: .
j_gene: TRBJ1-4
CDR3aa: CASSLGQLGANEKLFF
CDR3nt: TGCGCCAGCAGCTTGGGCCAGCTAGGGGCTAATGAAAAACTGTTTTTT

abundance: .
v_gene: TRBV28
d_gene: .
j_gene: TRBJ1-2
CDR3aa: CASSSTGFYGYTF
CDR3nt: TGTGCCAGCAGTTCAACAGGGTTTTATGGCTACACCTTC

abundance: .
v_gene: TRBV27
d_gene: .
j_gene: TRBJ1-1
CDR3aa: CASSHQVNTEAFF
CDR3nt: TGTGCCAGCAGCCATCAGGTGAACACTGAAGCTTTCTTT

abundance: .
v_gene: TRBV4-1
d_gene: .
j_gene: TRBJ1-4
CDR3aa: CASSQGGHHATNEKLFF
CDR3nt: TGCGCCAGCAGCCAAGGGGGACACCATGCAACTAATGAAAAACTGTTTTTT

abundance: few
v_gene: TRBV10-1
d_gene: .
j_gene: TRBJ2-1
CDR3aa: CASSESTGRRGEQFF
CDR3nt: TGCGCCAGCAGTGAGTCGACGGGCCGGCGGGGCGAGCAGTTCTTC

abundance: .
v_gene: TRBV7-8
d_gene: .
j_gene: TRBJ1-5
CDR3aa: CASSLRGSNQPQHF
CDR3nt: TGTGCCAGCAGCTTAAGGGGGAGCAATCAGCCCCAGCATTTT

abundance: .
v_gene: TRBV7-7
d_gene: .
j_gene: TRBJ2-1
CDR3aa: CASSPGGNEQFF
CDR3nt: TGTGCCAGCAGTCCCGGAGGCAATGAGCAGTTCTTC

abundance: .
v_gene: TRBV28
d_gene: TRBD2
j_gene: TRBJ2-7
CDR3aa: CASRRGLAGTHEQYF
CDR3nt: TGTGCCAGCAGACGCGGACTAGCGGGAACCCACGAGCAGTACTTC

abundance: .
v_gene: TRBV28
d_gene: TRBD2
j_gene: TRBJ2-7
CDR3aa: CASSLLGGLAGVDQYF
CDR3nt: TGTGCCAGCAGCCTCCTAGGCGGACTAGCGGGAGTTGATCAGTACTTC

abundance: .
v_gene: TRBV5-1
d_gene: TRBD1
j_gene: TRBJ2-7
CDR3aa: CASSSGTVYEQYF
CDR3nt: TGCGCCAGCAGCTCCGGGACAGTGTACGAGCAGTACTTC

abundance: .
v_gene: TRBV11-3
d_gene: .
j_gene: TRBJ1-1
CDR3aa: CASSSYVDTEAFF
CDR3nt: TGTGCCAGCAGCTCCTATGTGGACACTGAAGCTTTCTTT

abundance: .
v_gene: TRBV5-8
d_gene: TRBD1
j_gene: TRBJ2-5
CDR3aa: CASSARQGETQYF
CDR3nt: TGTGCCAGCAGCGCCCGACAGGGAGAGACCCAGTACTTC

abundance: .
v_gene: TRBV4-1
d_gene: .
j_gene: TRBJ2-6
CDR3aa: CASSQPTTDSGANVLTF
CDR3nt: TGCGCCAGCAGCCAACCCACGACAGACTCTGGGGCCAACGTCCTGACTTTC

abundance: .
v_gene: TRBV5-1
d_gene: .
j_gene: TRBJ2-3
CDR3aa: CASSSPVGTDTQYF
CDR3nt: TGCGCCAGCAGCTCCCCGGTCGGCACAGATACGCAGTATTTT

abundance: once
v_gene: TRBV28
d_gene: TRBD1
j_gene: TRBJ2-7
CDR3aa: CASRPGQGAREQYF
CDR3nt: TGTGCCAGCAGGCCGGGACAGGGGGCGAGGGAGCAGTACTTC

abundance: .
v_gene: TRBV7-9
d_gene: .
j_gene: TRBJ1-5
CDR3aa: CASSLGGRSPQHF
CDR3nt: TGTGCCAGCAGCTTAGGTGGGAGGTCACCCCAGCATTTT

abundance: .
v_gene: TRBV6-1
d_gene: .
j_gene: TRBJ1-1
CDR3aa: CASSRFENTEAFF
CDR3nt: TGTGCCAGCAGTCGATTCGAGAACACTGAAGCTTTCTTT

abundance: .
v_gene: TRBV10-1
d_gene: TRBD2
j_gene: TRBJ2-1
CDR3aa: CASSDGTGGEAMADEQFF
CDR3nt: TGCGCCAGCAGTGATGGTACGGGAGGAGAGGCCATGGCCGATGAGCAGTTCTTC

abundance: .
v_gene: TRBV27
d_gene: .
j_gene: TRBJ2-1
CDR3aa: CASSLVAGRKGNEQFF
CDR3nt: TGTGCCAGCAGTTTAGTCGCAGGGAGGAAGGGCAATGAGCAGTTCTTC

abundance: .
v_gene: TRBV9
d_gene: .
j_gene: TRBJ2-1
CDR3aa: CASSAPGTPPYNEQFF
CDR3nt: TGTGCCAGCAGCGCCCCCGGGACACCCCCCTACAATGAGCAGTTCTTC

abundance: .
v_gene: TRBV7-2
d_gene: .
j_gene: TRBJ1-2
CDR3aa: CASSLAGRGYTF
CDR3nt: TGTGCCAGCAGCTTAGCAGGGAGAGGCTACACCTTC

abundance: .
v_gene: TRBV28
d_gene: .
j_gene: TRBJ2-2
CDR3aa: CASRQDLPHQNTGELFF
CDR3nt: TGTGCCAGCCGACAGGACCTACCACACCAGAACACCGGGGAGCTGTTTTTT

abundance: once
v_gene: TRBV29-1
d_gene: .
j_gene: TRBJ2-6
CDR3aa: CSVSRVEGSGANVLTF
CDR3nt: TGCAGCGTCTCCAGGGTGGAGGGCTCTGGGGCCAACGTCCTGACTTTC

abundance: .
v_gene: TRBV9
d_gene: TRBD2
j_gene: TRBJ2-1
CDR3aa: CASSVVAGYEQFF
CDR3nt: TGTGCCAGCAGCGTCGTAGCGGGATATGAGCAGTTCTTC

abundance: .
v_gene: TRBV19
d_gene: .
j_gene: TRBJ1-5
CDR3aa: CASSGQGGSNQPQHF
CDR3nt: TGTGCCAGTAGCGGCCAGGGTGGGAGCAATCAGCCCCAGCATTTT

abundance: .
v_gene: TRBV5-5
d_gene: .
j_gene: TRBJ2-4
CDR3aa: CASSLMGRSAKNIQYF
CDR3nt: TGTGCCAGCAGCTTGATGGGCCGATCGGCCAAAAACATTCAGTACTTC

abundance: few
v_gene: TRBV6-6
d_gene: .
j_gene: TRBJ2-1
CDR3aa: CASRSSYNEQFF
CDR3nt: TGTGCCAGCAGGAGTTCCTACAATGAGCAGTTCTTC

abundance: .
v_gene: TRBV5-1
d_gene: .
j_gene: TRBJ2-2
CDR3aa: CASSTTRSTGELFF
CDR3nt: TGCGCCAGCAGCACCACTAGGTCCACCGGGGAGCTGTTTTTT

abundance: .
v_gene: TRBV10-2
d_gene: TRBD2
j_gene: TRBJ2-1
CDR3aa: CASSDPVLAGGTSNEQFF
CDR3nt: TGCGCCAGCAGTGACCCCGTATTAGCGGGAGGGACGAGCAATGAGCAGTTCTTC

abundance: .
v_gene: TRBV19
d_gene: .
j_gene: TRBJ1-1
CDR3aa: CASSRYEGEAFF
CDR3nt: TGTGCCAGTAGTAGATACGAAGGGGAAGCTTTCTTT

abundance: .
v_gene: TRBV18
d_gene: .
j_gene: TRBJ1-2
CDR3aa: CASSPALNYGYTF
CDR3nt: TGTGCCAGCTCGCCCGCCTTGAACTATGGCTACACCTTC

abundance: few
v_gene: TRBV5-1
d_gene: TRBD2
j_gene: TRBJ2-7
CDR3aa: CASSSQTSNEQYF
CDR3nt: TGCGCCAGCAGCTCGCAGACTAGCAACGAGCAGTACTTC

abundance: .
v_gene: TRBV2
d_gene: .
j_gene: TRBJ2-1
CDR3aa: CASIPFSGTGVNEQFF
CDR3nt: TGTGCCAGCATCCCCTTCAGCGGGACAGGAGTCAATGAGCAGTTCTTC

abundance: .
v_gene: TRBV6-5
d_gene: TRBD1
j_gene: TRBJ2-5
CDR3aa: CASSTQGAQETQYF
CDR3nt: TGTGCCAGCAGTACACAGGGGGCACAGGAGACCCAGTACTTC